This TCR beta chain is drawn from a study of control samples from healthy donors and cancer patients. Repertoires were generated with immunoSEQ multiplex PCR, while TCRdb's copy carries only in-frame clones and drops some. The data contain 80,000 to 100,000 clones, roughly 92% of them seen just once; the ten biggest clones take up 2.5% to 3.5%. V dropped 3 bases and J dropped 4 bases, with 6 bases sitting between them. From germline, CDR1 is SGDLS and CDR2 YYNGEE. The CDR3 spans 12 residues. This TCR was recovered from a human donor in good health. The donor label of this sample is uncertain. This chain connects TRBV9 to TRBJ2-3; no firm D call. Sequenced input: blood. DNA of the CDR3: TGTGCCAGCAGCGGTGGGTCAGATACGCAGTATTTT. The encoded protein is CASSGGSDTQYF.